The 27 T cell receptor beta chains reported below all come from one sample, sequenced in a study of blood T cell repertoires in COVID-19. Some clones are missing from TCRdb's copy, which holds only in-frame ones; the method was immunoSEQ multiplex PCR. The sample yields tens of thousands of clones, 80% to 95% seen once. Material: peripheral blood. The receptor set was obtained from an elderly woman with acute or convalescent COVID-19.

J is TRBJ2-5 and V is TRBV9, with TRBD1 matching over 7 bases. Looked up from germline, CDR1 is SGDLS and CDR2 is YYNGEE. V trimming: 3 bases; J trimming: 4 bases; junction bases outside the gene matches: 3. This CDR3 contains 13 residues. In DNA, the CDR3 is TGTGCCAGCAGCGAGGGGGCATCAGAGACCCAGTACTTC. Its translation: CASSEGASETQYF.

This clone was observed a single time. This chain connects TRBV5-1 to TRBJ1-6; 7 nucleotides line up with TRBD1. Germline assignment: CDR1 SGHRS and CDR2 YFSETQ. The CDR3 totals 13 residues. The V gene end was trimmed by 6 bases and the J gene end by 10 bases; junction bases not matched to a gene: 7. The CDR3 DNA is TGCGCCAGCACCCCAACAGGGGAATCACCCCTCCACTTT. It encodes CASTPTGESPLHF.

The chain combines TRBV11-3 with TRBJ2-3; 7 bases are a match to TRBD1. Per the germline V gene, CDR1 is SGHNT and CDR2 is YENEEA. This CDR3 region has 15 residues. V lost 5 bases, J lost 2 bases, and 7 bases stayed unmatched. This chain's CDR3 is CASSLGTAITDTQYF. The CDR3 nucleotides are TGTGCCAGCAGCCTCGGGACAGCTATCACAGATACGCAGTATTTT.

This chain uses TRBV18 with TRBJ1-6; 7 bases are a match to TRBD1. The germline CDR1 and CDR2 sequences are KGHSH and LQKENI. With V trimmed by 4 bases and J by 2 bases, 5 bases remained unmatched. There are 16 residues in the CDR3. As DNA, the CDR3 is TGTGCCAGCTCACTAGAAACAGGGGCCTATAATTCACCCCTCCACTTT. Its translation is CASSLETGAYNSPLHF.

The rearrangement uses TRBV29-1 and TRBJ1-2; the match to TRBD1 covers 7 bases. Losses at the gene ends were 4 bases for V and 4 bases for J; bases not matched to a gene: 6. Germline V gives CDR1 SQVTM, CDR2 ANQGSEA. The CDR3 covers 13 residues. Written as DNA, the CDR3 is TGCAGCGTTGGCGGACAGGCTGGCTATGGCTACACCTTC. Translating gives CSVGGQAGYGYTF.

This chain links TRBV3-1 (or the pseudogene TRBV3-2) with TRBJ1-4, with D maybe TRBD1 (5 bases). Per the germline V gene, CDR1 is LGHDT and CDR2 is YNNKEL (reference sequence). The CDR3 runs 14 residues. Trimming removed 1 base from V and 7 bases from J, with 10 bases in between. CDR3 in amino acids: CASSQVGVAEKLFF. For the CDR3, the DNA is TGTGCCAGCAGCCAAGTAGGGGTTGCTGAAAAACTGTTTTTT.

The genes are TRBV7-2 and TRBJ2-4; possibly TRBD2 for D (6 bases). The CDR3 length is 14 residues. Trimming pared 2 bases from V and 4 bases from J, leaving 9 bases between. CDR1 and CDR2 (germline): SGHTA, FQGNSA. CDR3 loop: CASSLLGTKNIQYF. The CDR3 region has the DNA TGTGCCAGCAGCTTACTGGGGACTAAAAACATTCAGTACTTC.

There are a few counts of this clone. The gene calls are TRBV2 and TRBJ2-1; D possibly corresponds to TRBD2 (6 bases). V lost 1 base and J lost 6, with 16 bases in between. Germline V lookup: CDR1 SNHLY, CDR2 FYNNEI. The CDR3 contains 16 residues. The CDR3 DNA reads TGTGCCAGCAGTGAAGGTCTAGCGTCAATAAGCAATGAGCAGTTCTTC. This translates into CASSEGLASISNEQFF. Complete variable domain (other parts from reference TRBV2 and TRBJ2-1): EPEVTQTPSHQVTQMGQEVILRCVPISNHLYFYWYRQILGQKVEFLVSFYNNEISEKSEIFDDQFSVERPDGSNFTLKIRSTKLEDSAMYFCASSEGLASISNEQFFGPGTRLTVL.

The chain links TRBV6-5 to TRBJ2-2; perhaps TRBD1 as D (6 bases). The CDR3 is made up of 14 amino acids. V was trimmed by 7 bases and J by 1 base, leaving 10 bases between them. In germline, CDR1 is MNHEY, CDR2 SVGAGI. The CDR3 sequence: CASTNRENTGELFF. CDR3 nucleotides: TGTGCCAGCACCAACAGGGAGAACACCGGGGAGCTGTTTTTT.

The chain employs TRBV29-1 and TRBJ1-2; no firm D call. Germline CDR1 SQVTM, CDR2 ANQGSEA. The V and J ends lost 6 bases and 4 bases respectively, with 15 bases between them. The CDR3 totals 13 residues. Written as DNA, the CDR3 is TGCAGCGTAAGGACTGGGAGGTCCTATGGCTACACCTTC. It encodes CSVRTGRSYGYTF.

V gene TRBV5-1 combines with J gene TRBJ1-1; 7 bases fit TRBD1. V lost 3 bases to trimming and J lost 2 bases; unmatched junction nucleotides: 1. This CDR3 is 13 amino acids long. CDR1 and CDR2 (germline): SGHRS, YFSETQ. The CDR3 loop is CASSWDSNTEAFF. In DNA, the CDR3 is TGCGCCAGCAGCTGGGACAGTAACACTGAAGCTTTCTTT. Combining the CDR3 with reference TRBV5-1 and TRBJ1-1 gives the whole variable domain KAGVTQTPRYLIKTRGQQVTLSCSPISGHRSVSWYQQTPGQGLQFLFEYFSETQRNKGNFPGRFSGRQFSNSRSEMNVSTLELGDSALYLCASSWDSNTEAFFGQGTRLTVV.

This rearrangement joins TRBV9 to TRBJ2-1; D is uncertain. The CDR3 loop spans 15 amino acids. The V gene's germline CDR1 is SGDLS and CDR2 YYNGEE. V gave up 4 bases and J gave up 7 bases, with 18 bases separating them. The CDR3 DNA follows: TGTGCCAGCAGCCCCCCCCCGGCAGGAAAGAATGAGCAGTTCTTC. Translation: CASSPPPAGKNEQFF.

The rearrangement joins TRBV18 to TRBJ2-1; D is unresolved. V was pared by 2 bases and J by 9 bases, with 14 bases between. Germline assignment: CDR1 KGHSH and CDR2 LQKENI. The CDR3 has 14 residues. For the CDR3, the DNA is TGTGCCAGCTCACCAACGACGGTGACTGGTGAGCAGTTCTTC. Residues: CASSPTTVTGEQFF.

V is TRBV7-2 and J is TRBJ1-4; no definite D call. This CDR3 is built from 14 residues. With 6 bases removed from V and 4 bases from J, the gap between germline ends came to 12 bases. Looked up from germline, CDR1 is SGHTA and CDR2 is FQGNSA. The CDR3 reads CASRFSGNNEKLFF. In nucleotides, the CDR3 is TGTGCCAGCAGGTTTTCGGGGAATAATGAAAAACTGTTTTTT.

This chain joins TRBV7-2 and TRBJ1-5, with D possibly TRBD1 on 5 matching bases. The CDR3 length is 15 residues. The V gene's germline CDR1 is SGHTA and CDR2 FQGNSA. Trimming removed 7 bases from V and 1 base from J, with 14 bases in between. CDR3 residues: CASNPGQGSNQPQHF. CDR3 nucleotide sequence: TGTGCCAGCAACCCCGGGCAGGGAAGCAATCAGCCCCAGCATTTT.

This chain links TRBV6-1 with TRBJ1-6, with a tentative D call TRBD1 (6 bases). The CDR3 covers 14 residues. Germline CDR1 reads MNHNS; CDR2 reads SASEGT. The V gene lost 3 bases and the J gene lost 6 bases, with 9 bases spanning the gap. The CDR3 region is CASSELDSNSPLHF. For the CDR3, the DNA is TGTGCCAGCAGTGAGTTGGACAGTAATTCACCCCTCCACTTT.

This clone was observed once. This chain uses TRBV3-1 (or the pseudogene TRBV3-2) with TRBJ1-4; TRBD1 matches at 8 bases. Germline CDR1 reads LGHDT; CDR2 reads YNNKEL (reference sequence). The CDR3 is 15 amino acids. Unmatched junction bases numbered 10, after V lost 5 bases and J lost 8 bases. The CDR3 nucleotides are TGTGCCAGCAGCTCCGTGGGTACAGGGGGAGAAAAACTGTTTTTT. Residues: CASSSVGTGGEKLFF.

This clone has just one count. The chain employs TRBV19 and TRBJ1-3, with D maybe TRBD1 (5 bases). Germline assignment: CDR1 LNHDA and CDR2 SQIVND (reference sequence). The CDR3 is 15 residues long. The V end was cut by 2 bases, the J end by 4 bases, with 12 bases between. The CDR3 protein is CASSIWGGTGNTIYF. The CDR3 coding sequence is TGTGCCAGTAGTATATGGGGCGGAACAGGAAACACCATATATTTT.

The chain recombines TRBV19 with TRBJ2-5, with D perhaps TRBD1 (5 bases). CDR1 and CDR2 (germline): LNHDA, SQIVND (reference sequence). The CDR3 length is 15 residues. Trimming took off 4 bases at V and 5 bases at J, with 17 bases between the two ends. The CDR3 DNA reads as TGTGCCAGTAGTAGGGTATCAGGGTCAGTGGAGACCCAGTACTTC. Protein product: CASSRVSGSVETQYF.

The rearrangement links TRBV4-2 to TRBJ1-5; D uncertain. The CDR3 spans 15 residues. V was shortened by 0 bases and J by 0 bases, with 6 bases between the two germline ends. The germline V gene encodes CDR1 LGHNA and CDR2 YNFKEQ. The CDR3 nucleotides read TGTGCCAGCAGCCAAGATCGTTATAGCAATCAGCCCCAGCATTTT. Protein: CASSQDRYSNQPQHF.

The chain is built from TRBV27 and TRBJ2-7, with 7 positions matching TRBD1. The CDR3 is made up of 19 amino acids. Germline V gives CDR1 MNHEY, CDR2 SMNVEV (reference sequence). Trimming at V came to 0 bases and at J to 2 bases, leaving 16 bases not matched to a gene. This chain's CDR3 is CASSLSSGLLRDRAYEQYF. The CDR3 region has the DNA TGTGCCAGCAGTTTATCGTCCGGGCTTCTCCGGGACAGAGCCTACGAGCAGTACTTC.

This chain uses TRBV7-8 with TRBJ2-7; 8 bases are a match to TRBD1. The CDR3 has 14 amino acids. Germline assignment: CDR1 SGHVS and CDR2 FQNEAQ. The J segment lost 4 bases and the V segment lost 4 bases, leaving 6 bases of the junction unmatched. CDR3 amino acids: CASSSYRGSYEQYF. As DNA, the CDR3 is TGTGCCAGCAGCTCCTACAGGGGGAGTTACGAGCAGTACTTC.

The chain uses TRBV10-3 and TRBJ2-7, with 7 bases lining up with TRBD1. The CDR3 has 13 residues. Germline assignment: CDR1 ENHRY and CDR2 SYGVKD. V shed 4 bases, J shed 2 bases, and the junction held 2 bases outside the gene matches. The CDR3 DNA reads TGTGCCATCAGTGGGGACAGCCCCTACGAGCAGTACTTC. Its protein is CAISGDSPYEQYF.

The rearrangement joins TRBV9 to TRBJ2-5; D is possibly TRBD1 (5 bases). V lost 2 bases and J 7 bases, leaving 15 bases between the germline ends. Germline assignment: CDR1 SGDLS and CDR2 YYNGEE. The CDR3 consists of 14 residues. CDR3 protein: CASSVDSALGTQYF. The DNA for the CDR3 is TGTGCCAGCAGCGTCGACAGCGCCCTAGGGACCCAGTACTTC. The full variable domain, in which reference TRBV9 and TRBJ2-5 provide the parts outside the CDR3, is DSGVTQTPKHLITATGQRVTLRCSPRSGDLSVYWYQQSLDQGLQFLIQYYNGEERAKGNILERFSAQQFPDLHSELNLSSLELGDSALYFCASSVDSALGTQYFGPGTRLLVL.

V is TRBV4-3 and J is TRBJ1-5, with no clear D. Trimming pared 1 base from V and 0 bases from J, leaving 7 bases between. The CDR3 loop spans 15 amino acids. Germline assignment: CDR1 LGHNA and CDR2 YSLEER. CDR3 sequence: CASSQGRDSNQPQHF. DNA for the CDR3: TGCGCCAGCAGCCAAGGGAGGGATAGCAATCAGCCCCAGCATTTT.

The chain uses TRBV7-9 and TRBJ1-1; the D is unclear. There are 13 residues in the CDR3. Trimming removed 2 bases from V and 7 bases from J, with 11 bases in between. Per germline, CDR1 SEHNR and CDR2 FQNEAQ (reference sequence). The CDR3 region has the DNA TGTGCCAGCAGCTTACCTGTTATCGGTGAAGCTTTCTTT. Translation: CASSLPVIGEAFF.

V gene TRBV19 combines with J gene TRBJ2-7, with 10 bases identical to TRBD1. Looked up from germline, CDR1 is LNHDA and CDR2 is SQIVND (reference sequence). V dropped 4 bases and J dropped 2; count of bases not matched to a gene: 2. CDR3 length equals 14 residues. The CDR3 region has the DNA TGTGCCAGTAGTAAGGGACAGGGGCCCTACGAGCAGTACTTC. Residues: CASSKGQGPYEQYF.